The 19 T cell receptor beta chains below all came from one sample that was sequenced in a study of T-cell memory formation after mild COVID-19. Via MiXCR, TCRdb re-called the 5' RACE reads, giving one row per CDR3 protein. The sample consists of 300,000 to 350,000 distinct CDR3 sequences, roughly an eighth of them appearing once. The specimen was PBMCs or a T cell subset sorted from them (not recorded which). Receptors were obtained from a man between 18 and 29 years old who had mild COVID-19 (a few samples of this study predate the infection). Cell type and time point are not known.

This sequence joins TRBV9 and TRBJ1-2; unclear D gene. The CDR3 has 14 amino acids. V gave up 4 bases and J gave up 0 bases, with 10 bases separating them. Germline V CDR1 and CDR2: SGDLS, YYNGEE. The CDR3 is CASSPRSANYGYTF. The CDR3 bases are TGTGCCAGCAGCCCCCGTTCAGCTAACTATGGCTACACCTTC.

This chain uses TRBV3-1 with TRBJ2-5; the D gene could be TRBD1 or TRBD2 (5 bases each). The V gene lost 2 bases and the J gene lost 1 base, with 17 bases spanning the gap. CDR3 length: 17 amino acids. CDR1 is LGHDT, CDR2 YNNKEL, per germline (reference sequence). CDR3 bases: TGTGCCAGCAGCCAACGACAACTTTCCGGGACCCAAGAGACCCAGTACTTC. Translation gives CASSQRQLSGTQETQYF.

This clonotype was detected many times. The J gene is TRBJ2-3, the V gene TRBV4-3; 10 nucleotides match TRBD1. Germline-derived CDR1 and CDR2 are LGHNA and YSLEER. Germline trimming cut 4 bases from V and 4 bases from J; bases unmatched to any gene: 5. This CDR3 comprises 15 residues. CDR3 DNA sequence: TGCGCCAGCAGCCCCGGGACAGGGGAGGCAGATACGCAGTATTTT. Protein product: CASSPGTGEADTQYF.

The chain employs TRBV6-2 or TRBV6-3 and TRBJ1-2; 7 bases match TRBD1. This CDR3 spans 14 amino acids. The V segment lost 2 bases and the J segment 4 bases; nucleotides outside the gene matches: 4. The germline CDR1 and CDR2 sequences are MNHEY and SVGEGT. The CDR3 DNA reads TGTGCCAGCAGTTACGCAGGGGGATTCTATGGCTACACCTTC. This sequence encodes CASSYAGGFYGYTF.

This clonotype appeared a few times. The chain links TRBV5-1 to TRBJ1-1, with D unclear. V lost 7 bases and J lost 3, with 16 bases in between. From germline, CDR1 is SGHRS and CDR2 YFSETQ. CDR3 length: 14 amino acids. DNA for the CDR3: TGCGCCAGCCGCCATATAGAGGAGGACACTGAAGCTTTCTTT. It yields the protein CASRHIEEDTEAFF.

V gene TRBV29-1 combines with J gene TRBJ2-7; TRBD1 aligns across 8 bases. Trimming removed 4 bases from V and 5 bases from J; junction bases left unmatched: 7. The CDR3 sequence is 13 residues long. Germline V CDR1 and CDR2: SQVTM, ANQGSEA. CDR3 region: CSVGETGVHEQYF. The CDR3 DNA is TGCAGCGTTGGGGAGACAGGGGTACACGAGCAGTACTTC.

V is TRBV9 and J is TRBJ2-3; D is ambiguous. This CDR3 has 16 amino acids. Trimming removed 0 bases from V and 3 bases from J, with 14 bases in between. Germline V gene lookup returns CDR1 SGDLS and CDR2 YYNGEE. The CDR3 region is CASSVDGEPWTDTQYF. The CDR3 DNA sequence: TGTGCCAGCAGCGTAGATGGAGAACCTTGGACAGATACGCAGTATTTT.

This clonotype has more than one count but fewer than ten. The chain carries TRBV6-6 and TRBJ1-2, with a weak D call TRBD1 (6 bases). V was pared by 3 bases and J by 0 bases, with 14 bases between. Germline V gene lookup returns CDR1 MNHNY and CDR2 SVGAGI (reference sequence). The CDR3 totals 16 residues. CDR3 sequence: CASSYPETGSNYGYTF. CDR3 coding DNA: TGTGCCAGCAGTTATCCCGAGACAGGCTCTAACTATGGCTACACCTTC.

This clonotype has only a few counts. The chain has TRBV6-5 and TRBJ2-1; TRBD1 might be the D (5 bases). The CDR3 spans 16 residues. Germline V gene lookup returns CDR1 MNHEY and CDR2 SVGAGI. V lost 6 bases and J lost 9, with 24 bases in between. The CDR3 here is CASSLMSVGRRREQFF. The CDR3 DNA reads as TGTGCCAGCAGCCTCATGTCGGTGGGGCGCCGGCGTGAGCAGTTCTTC.

V and J are TRBV6-1 and TRBJ2-1, with a tentative D call TRBD2 (6 bases). Germline V gene data show CDR1 as MNHNS and CDR2 as SASEGT. The V end lost 2 bases, the J end lost 12 bases, and 14 bases lay between the germline ends. This CDR3 has 13 residues. The CDR3 bases are TGTGCCAGCAGTGAAACGAGGGGAGGAGGGCAGTTCTTC. The encoded protein is CASSETRGGGQFF.

This clonotype was counted a few times. The chain employs TRBV11-2 and TRBJ1-1, with D perhaps matching TRBD1 (5 bases). The CDR3 has 13 residues. V shed 3 bases and J shed 5 bases, with 10 bases lying between them. Germline values: CDR1 SGHAT, CDR2 FQNNGV. CDR3: CASSFGQLTEAFF. The CDR3 bases are TGTGCCAGCAGCTTCGGACAACTTACTGAAGCTTTCTTT. Full variable domain (rest looked up from reference TRBV11-2 and TRBJ1-1): EAGVAQSPRYKIIEKRQSVAFWCNPISGHATLYWYQQILGQGPKLLIQFQNNGVVDDSQLPKDRFSAERLKGVDSTLKIQPAKLEDSAVYLCASSFGQLTEAFFGQGTRLTVV.

At least ten counts were recorded for this clonotype. The chain employs TRBV7-2 and TRBJ2-3; a weak D match, TRBD2 (7 bases). Looked up from germline, CDR1 is SGHTA and CDR2 is FQGNSA. V lost 5 bases to trimming and J lost 6 bases, with 27 bases between them. The CDR3 spans 18 residues. CDR3 amino acids: CASSKQHLAGAQRDTQYF. CDR3 nucleotides: TGTGCCAGCAGCAAACAGCATCTGGCGGGGGCCCAGCGGGATACGCAGTATTTT.

The chain uses TRBV28 and TRBJ1-2, with D perhaps TRBD1 (5 bases). Germline V lookup: CDR1 MDHEN, CDR2 SYDVKM. The germline V and J ends were trimmed by 8 bases and 5 bases, with 18 bases remaining between them. The CDR3 contains 14 residues. The CDR3 bases are TGTGCCAGCGCCCGGTGGAGGGGTTGGTATGGCTACACCTTC. It translates to CASARWRGWYGYTF.

The chain has TRBV27 and TRBJ1-1, with TRBD1 matching over 7 bases. The germline gives CDR1 MNHEY, CDR2 SMNVEV (reference sequence). Trimming took 6 bases from V and 3 from J; bases not matched to a gene: 7. The CDR3 is made up of 14 amino acids. CDR3 DNA: TGTGCCAGCAGCTCTACAGGGGCGGACACTGAAGCTTTCTTT. It is translated as CASSSTGADTEAFF.

The chain joins TRBV7-8 to TRBJ2-5; the match to TRBD2 covers 12 bases. The germline CDR1 and CDR2 sequences are SGHVS and FQNEAQ. This CDR3 has 18 residues. With 1 base clipped from V and 5 bases from J, the junction kept 11 bases outside the gene matches. The CDR3 protein is CASSLGIDLAGGMETQYF. CDR3 DNA: TGTGCCAGCAGCTTAGGAATCGACCTAGCGGGGGGGATGGAGACCCAGTACTTC.

This chain uses TRBV6-5 with TRBJ2-7, with a weak D call TRBD2 (6 bases). Germline CDR1 is MNHEY and CDR2 is SVGAGI. The V end lost 2 bases, the J end lost 4 bases, and 12 bases lay between the germline ends. CDR3 length: 14 amino acids. The CDR3 sequence is CASSYGRGPYEQYF. CDR3 in DNA: TGTGCCAGCAGTTACGGGCGGGGCCCGTACGAGCAGTACTTC.

This clonotype occurred a few times. The chain carries TRBV6-5 and TRBJ1-1, with a tentative D call TRBD1 (5 bases). Germline CDR1 and CDR2: MNHEY and SVGAGI. V lost 4 bases and J 0 bases, leaving 12 bases between the germline ends. There are 15 residues in the CDR3. CDR3 in amino acids: CASSSTGRMNTEAFF. The CDR3 DNA reads as TGTGCCAGCAGTTCGACGGGACGGATGAACACTGAAGCTTTCTTT.

This clonotype was counted ten times or more. The genes are TRBV25-1 and TRBJ2-1; D gene unclear. Trimming removed 5 bases at V and 5 bases at J, with 16 bases between. This CDR3 has 15 amino acids. Germline V gene data show CDR1 as MGHDK and CDR2 as SYGVNS. CDR3 sequence (DNA): TGTGCCAGCAGTAAGCACGCGCGAGGAGACAATGAGCAGTTCTTC. Translating gives CASSKHARGDNEQFF.

The gene calls are TRBV4-1 and TRBJ2-1, with D possibly TRBD1 on 5 matching bases. The CDR3 is 17 amino acids. Germline CDR1 reads MGHRA; CDR2 reads YSYEKL. V gave up 1 base and J gave up 7 bases, with 20 bases separating them. The CDR3 reads CASSQGTGAILTNEQFF. Here the CDR3 DNA reads TGCGCCAGCAGCCAAGGCACAGGTGCCATACTGACGAATGAGCAGTTCTTC.